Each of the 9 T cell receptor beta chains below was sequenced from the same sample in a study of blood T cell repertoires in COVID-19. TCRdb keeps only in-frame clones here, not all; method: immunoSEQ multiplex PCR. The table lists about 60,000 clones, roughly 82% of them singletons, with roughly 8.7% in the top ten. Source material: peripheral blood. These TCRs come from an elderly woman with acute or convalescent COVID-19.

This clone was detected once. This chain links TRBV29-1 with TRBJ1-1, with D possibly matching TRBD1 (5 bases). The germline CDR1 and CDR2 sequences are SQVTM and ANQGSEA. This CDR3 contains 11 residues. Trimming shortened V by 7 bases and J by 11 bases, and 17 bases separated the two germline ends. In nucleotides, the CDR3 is TGCAGCGGTATGCAGGGTCGGATTGCTTTCTTT. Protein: CSGMQGRIAFF.

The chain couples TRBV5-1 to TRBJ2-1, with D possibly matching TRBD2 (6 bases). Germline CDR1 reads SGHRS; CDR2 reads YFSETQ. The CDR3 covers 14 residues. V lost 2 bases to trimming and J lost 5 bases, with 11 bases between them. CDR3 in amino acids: CASSLWLANNEQFF. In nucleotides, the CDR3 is TGCGCCAGCAGCTTATGGCTAGCGAACAATGAGCAGTTCTTC.

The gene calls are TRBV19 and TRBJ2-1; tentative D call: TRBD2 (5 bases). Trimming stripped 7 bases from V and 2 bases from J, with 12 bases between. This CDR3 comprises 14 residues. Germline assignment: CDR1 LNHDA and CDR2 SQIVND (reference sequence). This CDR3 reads CASTDAGPYNEQFF. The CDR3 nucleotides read TGTGCCAGTACGGATGCGGGCCCCTACAATGAGCAGTTCTTC.

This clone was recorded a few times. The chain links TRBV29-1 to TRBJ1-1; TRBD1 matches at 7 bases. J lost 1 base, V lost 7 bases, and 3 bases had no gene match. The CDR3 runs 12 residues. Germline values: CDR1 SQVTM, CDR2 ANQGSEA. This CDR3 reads CSGGTANTEAFF. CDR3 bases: TGCAGCGGCGGGACAGCGAACACTGAAGCTTTCTTT.

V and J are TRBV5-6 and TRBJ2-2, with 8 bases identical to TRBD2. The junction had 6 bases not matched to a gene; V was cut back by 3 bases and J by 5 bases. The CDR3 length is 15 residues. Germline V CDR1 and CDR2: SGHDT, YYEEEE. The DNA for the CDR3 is TGTGCCAGCAGCTACGCGGGGGGAGTTACCGGGGAGCTGTTTTTT. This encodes CASSYAGGVTGELFF.

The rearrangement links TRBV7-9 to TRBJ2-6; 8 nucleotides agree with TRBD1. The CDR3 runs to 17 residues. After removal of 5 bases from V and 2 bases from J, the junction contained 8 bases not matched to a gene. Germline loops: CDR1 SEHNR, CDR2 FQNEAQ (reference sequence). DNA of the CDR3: TGTGCCAGCAGCCAGGACAGGGTTGTACCTGGGGCCAACGTCCTGACTTTC. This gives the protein CASSQDRVVPGANVLTF. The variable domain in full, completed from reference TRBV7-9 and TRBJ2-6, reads DTGVSQNPRHKITKRGQNVTFRCDPISEHNRLYWYRQTLGQGPEFLTYFQNEAQLEKSRLLSDRFSAERPKGSFSTLEIQRTEQGDSAMYLCASSQDRVVPGANVLTFGAGSRLTVL.

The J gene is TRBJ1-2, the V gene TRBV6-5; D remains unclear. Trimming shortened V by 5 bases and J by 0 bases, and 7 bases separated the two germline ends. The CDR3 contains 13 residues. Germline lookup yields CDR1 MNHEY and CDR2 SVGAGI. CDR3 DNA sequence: TGTGCCAGCAGTCCCACAGCTAACTATGGCTACACCTTC. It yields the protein CASSPTANYGYTF.

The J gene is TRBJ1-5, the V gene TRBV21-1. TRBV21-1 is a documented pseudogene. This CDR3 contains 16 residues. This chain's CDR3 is CASSKGAQTRNQPQHF. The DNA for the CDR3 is TGTGCCAGCAGCAAAGGTGCGCAAACCCGCAATCAGCCCCAGCATTTT.

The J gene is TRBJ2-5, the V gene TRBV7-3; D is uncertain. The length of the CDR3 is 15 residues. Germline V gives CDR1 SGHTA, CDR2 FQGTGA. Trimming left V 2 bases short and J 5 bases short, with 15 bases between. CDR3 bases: TGTGCCAGCAGCTTATCGGCTAGTGGCTTTGAGACCCAGTACTTC. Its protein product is CASSLSASGFETQYF.